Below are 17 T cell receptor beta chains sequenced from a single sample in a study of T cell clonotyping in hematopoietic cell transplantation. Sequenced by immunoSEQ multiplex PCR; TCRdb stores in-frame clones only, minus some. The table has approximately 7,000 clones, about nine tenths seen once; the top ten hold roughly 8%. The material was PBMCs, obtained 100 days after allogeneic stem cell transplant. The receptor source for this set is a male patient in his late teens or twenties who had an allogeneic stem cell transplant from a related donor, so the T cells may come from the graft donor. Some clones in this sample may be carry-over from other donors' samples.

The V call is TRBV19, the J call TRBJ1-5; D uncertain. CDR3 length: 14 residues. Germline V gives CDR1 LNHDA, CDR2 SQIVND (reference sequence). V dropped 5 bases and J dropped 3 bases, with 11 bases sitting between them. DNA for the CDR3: TGTGCCAGTAGTTTAGGCCGGTTCAATCAGCCCCAGCATTTT. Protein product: CASSLGRFNQPQHF.

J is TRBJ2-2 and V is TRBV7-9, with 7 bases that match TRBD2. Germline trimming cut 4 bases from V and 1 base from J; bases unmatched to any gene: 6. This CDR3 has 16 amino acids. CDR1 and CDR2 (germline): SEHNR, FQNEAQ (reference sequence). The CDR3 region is CASSSPGGGNTGELFF. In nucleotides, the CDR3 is TGTGCCAGCAGCTCCCCTGGGGGGGGGAACACCGGGGAGCTGTTTTTT. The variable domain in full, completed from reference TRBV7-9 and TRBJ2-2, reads DTGVSQNPRHKITKRGQNVTFRCDPISEHNRLYWYRQTLGQGPEFLTYFQNEAQLEKSRLLSDRFSAERPKGSFSTLEIQRTEQGDSAMYLCASSSPGGGNTGELFFGEGSRLTVL.

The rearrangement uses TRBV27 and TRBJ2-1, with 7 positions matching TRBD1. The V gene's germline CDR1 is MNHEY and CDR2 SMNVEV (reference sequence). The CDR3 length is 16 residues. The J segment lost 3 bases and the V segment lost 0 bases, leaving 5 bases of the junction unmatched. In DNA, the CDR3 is TGTGCCAGCAGTTTATCGTACAGGGGACACTACAATGAGCAGTTCTTC. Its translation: CASSLSYRGHYNEQFF.

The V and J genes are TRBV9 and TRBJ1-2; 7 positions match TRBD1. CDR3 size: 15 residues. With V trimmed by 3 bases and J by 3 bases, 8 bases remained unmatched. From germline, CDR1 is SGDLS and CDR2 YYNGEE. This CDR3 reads CASSGGRGQDYGYTF. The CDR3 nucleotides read TGTGCCAGCAGCGGAGGGAGAGGACAGGACTATGGCTACACCTTC.

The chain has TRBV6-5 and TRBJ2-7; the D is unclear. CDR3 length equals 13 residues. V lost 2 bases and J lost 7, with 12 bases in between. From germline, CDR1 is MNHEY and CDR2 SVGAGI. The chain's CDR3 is CASSYLRLGEQYV. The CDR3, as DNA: TGTGCCAGCAGTTACCTTCGTTTAGGGGAGCAGTACGTC.

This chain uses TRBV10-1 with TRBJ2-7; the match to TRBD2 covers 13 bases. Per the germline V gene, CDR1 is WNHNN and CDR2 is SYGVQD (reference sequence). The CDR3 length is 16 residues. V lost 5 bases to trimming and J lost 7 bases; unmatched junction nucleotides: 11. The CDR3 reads CASSCNGTSGNREQYV. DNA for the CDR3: TGCGCCAGCAGTTGTAACGGGACTAGCGGGAATCGGGAGCAGTACGTC.

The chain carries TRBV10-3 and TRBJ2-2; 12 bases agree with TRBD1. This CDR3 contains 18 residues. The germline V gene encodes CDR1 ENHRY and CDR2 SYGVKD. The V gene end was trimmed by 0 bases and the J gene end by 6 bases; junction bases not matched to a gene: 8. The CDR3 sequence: CAISESRDRGLKAGELFF. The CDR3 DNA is TGTGCCATCAGTGAGTCGAGGGACAGGGGGCTCAAAGCCGGGGAGCTGTTTTTT.

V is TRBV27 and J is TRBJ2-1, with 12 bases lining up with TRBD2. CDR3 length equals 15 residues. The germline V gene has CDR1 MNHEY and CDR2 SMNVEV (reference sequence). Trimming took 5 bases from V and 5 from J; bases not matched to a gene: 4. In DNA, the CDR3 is TGTGCCAGCAGTCTGACTAGCGGGAGCCACAATGAGCAGTTCTTC. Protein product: CASSLTSGSHNEQFF.

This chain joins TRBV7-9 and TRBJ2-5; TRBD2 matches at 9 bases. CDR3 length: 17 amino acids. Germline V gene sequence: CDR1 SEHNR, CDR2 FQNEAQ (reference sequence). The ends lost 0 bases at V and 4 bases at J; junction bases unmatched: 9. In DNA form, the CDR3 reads TGTGCCAGCAGCTTAGCGCGGGTCGGCGGGAGGGGAGAGACCCAGTACTTC. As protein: CASSLARVGGRGETQYF. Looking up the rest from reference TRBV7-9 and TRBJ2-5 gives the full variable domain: DTGVSQNPRHKITKRGQNVTFRCDPISEHNRLYWYRQTLGQGPEFLTYFQNEAQLEKSRLLSDRFSAERPKGSFSTLEIQRTEQGDSAMYLCASSLARVGGRGETQYFGPGTRLLVL.

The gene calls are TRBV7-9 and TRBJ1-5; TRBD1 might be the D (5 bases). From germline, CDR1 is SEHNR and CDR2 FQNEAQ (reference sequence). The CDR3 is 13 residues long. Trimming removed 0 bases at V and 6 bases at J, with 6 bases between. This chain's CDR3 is CASSLAGGQPQHF. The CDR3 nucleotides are TGTGCCAGCAGCTTAGCCGGGGGTCAGCCCCAGCATTTT.

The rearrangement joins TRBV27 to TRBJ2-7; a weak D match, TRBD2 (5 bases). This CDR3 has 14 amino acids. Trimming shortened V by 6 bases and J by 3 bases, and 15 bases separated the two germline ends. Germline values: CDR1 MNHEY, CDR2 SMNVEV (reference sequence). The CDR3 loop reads CASRPRLGSYEQYV. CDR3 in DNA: TGTGCCAGCAGGCCCCGGCTGGGGAGCTACGAGCAGTACGTC.

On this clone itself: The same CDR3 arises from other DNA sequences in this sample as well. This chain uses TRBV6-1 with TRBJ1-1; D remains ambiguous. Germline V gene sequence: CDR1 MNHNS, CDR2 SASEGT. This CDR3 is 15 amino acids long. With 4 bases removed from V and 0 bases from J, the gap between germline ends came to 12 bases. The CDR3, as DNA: TGTGCCAGCAGTGGGTCAATCGGGTTGAACACTGAAGCTTTCTTT. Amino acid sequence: CASSGSIGLNTEAFF.

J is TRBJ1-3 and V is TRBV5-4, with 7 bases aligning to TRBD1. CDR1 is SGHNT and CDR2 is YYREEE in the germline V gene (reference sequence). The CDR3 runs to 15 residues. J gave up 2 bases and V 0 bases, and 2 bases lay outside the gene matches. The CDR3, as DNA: TGTGCCAGCAGCTTGGATCAGGGGGCTGGAAACACCATATATTTT. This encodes CASSLDQGAGNTIYF.

The CDR3, as DNA: TGTGCCAGCAGTGAATGGGGTAGCGGGAGCAGCACAGATACGCAGTATTTT. Protein product: CASSEWGSGSSTDTQYF. The genes are TRBV25-1 and TRBJ2-3; 9 bases map to TRBD2. J was trimmed by 0 bases and V by 1 base; bases with no gene match: 5. The length of the CDR3 is 17 residues. Germline CDR1 reads MGHDK; CDR2 reads SYGVNS.

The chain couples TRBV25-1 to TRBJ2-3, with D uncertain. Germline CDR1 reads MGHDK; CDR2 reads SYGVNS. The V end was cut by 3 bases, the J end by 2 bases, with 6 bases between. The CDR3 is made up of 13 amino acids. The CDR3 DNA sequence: TGTGCCAGCAGTGATCGTAACACAGATACGCAGTATTTT. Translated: CASSDRNTDTQYF.

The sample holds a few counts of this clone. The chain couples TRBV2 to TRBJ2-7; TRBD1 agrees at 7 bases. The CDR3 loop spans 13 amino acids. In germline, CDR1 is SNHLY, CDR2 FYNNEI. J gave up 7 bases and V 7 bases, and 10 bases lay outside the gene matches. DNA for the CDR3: TGTGCCAGCACAGACAGGGCATTAGGAGAGCAGTACGTC. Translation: CASTDRALGEQYV.

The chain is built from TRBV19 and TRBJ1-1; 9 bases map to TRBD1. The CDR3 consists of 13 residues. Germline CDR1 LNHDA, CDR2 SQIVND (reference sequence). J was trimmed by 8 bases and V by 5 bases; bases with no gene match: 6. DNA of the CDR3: TGTGCCAGTAGTGTGGACAGGGGCGGCGAAGCTTTCTTT. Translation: CASSVDRGGEAFF.